The sequence of this T cell receptor (beta chain) was determined in a study of sequential checkpoint blockade in melanoma. Study at large: First-line arms were nivolumab then ipilimumab, or the reverse, randomized 1:1. Maintenance nivolumab came after either treatment sequence.

Germline trimming cut 4 bases from V and 7 bases from J; bases unmatched to any gene: 9. The CDR3 totals 14 residues. Germline loops: CDR1 SGHVS, CDR2 FNYEAQ. Sequenced by immunoSEQ multiplex PCR; TCRdb stores in-frame clones only, minus some. The sample consists of over 25,000 clones, around 77% of them appearing once. Treatment indicated: randomized to nivolumab then ipilimumab (arm A) or the reverse (arm B). None of the patients previously received DNA-damaging chemotherapy. PBMC sorting kept live CD3+CD8+ cells without CD19 or CD56. The TCR comes from a human donor with melanoma. The chain has TRBV7-6 and TRBJ2-7, with TRBD1 matching over 8 bases. This sample comprised CD8+ T cells sorted from blood (inferred from file names), obtained from a patient given nivolumab and ipilimumab in sequence. Written as DNA, the CDR3 is TGTGCCAGCAGCTCAGGACAGGGCGTCCTGGAGCAGTACTTC. As protein: CASSSGQGVLEQYF.